This is a list of T cell receptor beta chains from one sample in a study of post-analysis software for immune sequencing data. A single record per CDR3 protein comes from TCRdb applying MiXCR to the PCR reads. The sample includes hundreds of thousands of distinct CDR3 sequences, 30% to 40% of them seen just once. The source material was blood. The receptors were gathered from a girl aged 2 to 10 with multiple sclerosis. Both conserved end residues are part of each CDR3. Clone size, where shown, is once, few, many, or a class for clones that have expanded.

cdr3_length j_call v_call clone_size cdr3_aa
15 TRBJ2-7 TRBV4-3 few CASSQVVSPGWEQYF
15 TRBJ2-7 TRBV28 - CASSASGLAGYEQYF
17 TRBJ2-6 TRBV10-3 - CAISAGLKSSGANVLTF
11 TRBJ2-5 TRBV7-2 many CASSPKETQYF
15 TRBJ2-1 TRBV2 - CASRDSGNSYNEQFF
16 TRBJ2-1 TRBV27 - CASSLSDRGTYNEQFF
16 TRBJ2-1 TRBV19 few CAGLEASGLSYNEQFF
13 TRBJ2-7 TRBV28 few CASSFGRTYEQYF
15 TRBJ2-3 TRBV24-1 few CATSEGLSSTDTQYF
16 TRBJ2-7 TRBV6-6 - CASSYPGPGHYYEQYF
15 TRBJ2-3 TRBV12-3/TRBV12-4 few CASSFFLAGADTQYF
15 TRBJ1-1 TRBV7-9 - CASSSSGRRRAEAFF